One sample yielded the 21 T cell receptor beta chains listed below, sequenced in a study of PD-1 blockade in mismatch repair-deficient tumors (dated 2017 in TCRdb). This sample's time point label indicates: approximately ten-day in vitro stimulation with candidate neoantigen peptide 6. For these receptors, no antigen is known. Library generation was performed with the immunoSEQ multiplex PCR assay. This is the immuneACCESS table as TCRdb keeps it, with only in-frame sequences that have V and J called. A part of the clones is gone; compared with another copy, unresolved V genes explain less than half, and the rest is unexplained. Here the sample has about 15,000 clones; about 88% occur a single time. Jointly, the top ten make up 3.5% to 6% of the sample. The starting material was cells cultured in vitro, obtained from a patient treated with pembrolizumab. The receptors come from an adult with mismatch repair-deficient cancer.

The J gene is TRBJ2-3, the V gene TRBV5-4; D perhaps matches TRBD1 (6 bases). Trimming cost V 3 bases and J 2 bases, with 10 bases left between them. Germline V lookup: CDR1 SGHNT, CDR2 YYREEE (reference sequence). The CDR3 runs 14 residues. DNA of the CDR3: TGTGCCAGCAGCTCCTGGACAGACACAGATACGCAGTATTTT. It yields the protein CASSSWTDTDTQYF. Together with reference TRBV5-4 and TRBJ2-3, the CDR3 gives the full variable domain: ETGVTQSPTHLIKTRGQQVTLRCSSQSGHNTVSWYQQALGQGPQFIFQYYREEENGRGNFPPRFSGLQFPNYSSELNVNALELDDSALYLCASSSWTDTDTQYFGPGTRLTVL.

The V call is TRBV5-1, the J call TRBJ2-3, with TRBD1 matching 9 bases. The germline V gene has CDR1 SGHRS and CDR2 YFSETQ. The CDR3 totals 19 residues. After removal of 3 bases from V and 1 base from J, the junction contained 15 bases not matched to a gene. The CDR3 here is CASSSGQGTLAGGTDTQYF. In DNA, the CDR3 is TGCGCCAGCAGCTCGGGACAGGGTACCCTCGCGGGGGGCACAGATACGCAGTATTTT.

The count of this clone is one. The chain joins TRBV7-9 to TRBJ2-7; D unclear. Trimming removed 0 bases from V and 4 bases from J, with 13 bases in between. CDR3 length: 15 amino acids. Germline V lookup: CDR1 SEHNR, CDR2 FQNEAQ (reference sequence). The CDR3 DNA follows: TGTGCCAGCAGCTTAGCGGTGGGGATTTCGTACGAGCAGTACTTC. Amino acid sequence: CASSLAVGISYEQYF. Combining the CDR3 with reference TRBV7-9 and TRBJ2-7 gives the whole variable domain DTGVSQNPRHKITKRGQNVTFRCDPISEHNRLYWYRQTLGQGPEFLTYFQNEAQLEKSRLLSDRFSAERPKGSFSTLEIQRTEQGDSAMYLCASSLAVGISYEQYFGPGTRLTVT.

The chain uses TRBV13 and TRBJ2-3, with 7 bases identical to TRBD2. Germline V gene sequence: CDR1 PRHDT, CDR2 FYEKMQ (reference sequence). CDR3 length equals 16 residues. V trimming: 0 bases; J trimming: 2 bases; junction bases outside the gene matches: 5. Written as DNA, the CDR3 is TGTGCCAGCAGCTTAGGCCTAGCGGAGGTCACAGATACGCAGTATTTT. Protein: CASSLGLAEVTDTQYF.

In nucleotides, the CDR3 is TGCGCCAGCAGCAACAAGACAACTAATGAAAAACTGTTTTTT. Translation gives CASSNKTTNEKLFF. The chain uses TRBV10-1 and TRBJ1-4; no firm D call. Germline-derived CDR1 and CDR2 are WNHNN and SYGVQD (reference sequence). Trimming shortened V by 6 bases and J by 0 bases, and 8 bases separated the two germline ends. The CDR3 consists of 14 residues.

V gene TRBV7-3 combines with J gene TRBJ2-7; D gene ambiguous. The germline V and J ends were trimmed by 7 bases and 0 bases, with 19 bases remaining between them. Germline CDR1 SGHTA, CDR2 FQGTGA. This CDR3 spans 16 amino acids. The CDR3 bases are TGTGCCAGCATCCGATCAAGGGTCAAAGGCTCCTACGAGCAGTACTTC. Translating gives CASIRSRVKGSYEQYF.

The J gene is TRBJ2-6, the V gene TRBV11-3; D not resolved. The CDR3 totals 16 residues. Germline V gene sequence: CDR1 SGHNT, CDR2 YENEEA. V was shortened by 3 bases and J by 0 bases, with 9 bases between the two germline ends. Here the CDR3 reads CASSFTWGSGANVLTF. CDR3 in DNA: TGTGCCAGCAGCTTTACATGGGGCTCTGGGGCCAACGTCCTGACTTTC.

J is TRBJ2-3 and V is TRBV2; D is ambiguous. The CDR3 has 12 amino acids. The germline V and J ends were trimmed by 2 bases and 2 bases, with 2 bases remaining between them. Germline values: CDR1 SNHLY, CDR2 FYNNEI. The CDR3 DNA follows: TGTGCCAGCAGTGAATCCACAGATACGCAGTATTTT. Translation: CASSESTDTQYF. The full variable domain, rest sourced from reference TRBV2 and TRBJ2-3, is EPEVTQTPSHQVTQMGQEVILRCVPISNHLYFYWYRQILGQKVEFLVSFYNNEISEKSEIFDDQFSVERPDGSNFTLKIRSTKLEDSAMYFCASSESTDTQYFGPGTRLTVL.

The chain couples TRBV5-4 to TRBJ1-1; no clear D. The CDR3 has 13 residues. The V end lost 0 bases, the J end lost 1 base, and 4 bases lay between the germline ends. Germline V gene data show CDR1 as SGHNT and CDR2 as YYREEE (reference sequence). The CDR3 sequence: CASSLGSNTEAFF. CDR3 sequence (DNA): TGTGCCAGCAGCTTGGGGTCGAACACTGAAGCTTTCTTT. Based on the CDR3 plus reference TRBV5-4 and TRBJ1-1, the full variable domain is ETGVTQSPTHLIKTRGQQVTLRCSSQSGHNTVSWYQQALGQGPQFIFQYYREEENGRGNFPPRFSGLQFPNYSSELNVNALELDDSALYLCASSLGSNTEAFFGQGTRLTVV.

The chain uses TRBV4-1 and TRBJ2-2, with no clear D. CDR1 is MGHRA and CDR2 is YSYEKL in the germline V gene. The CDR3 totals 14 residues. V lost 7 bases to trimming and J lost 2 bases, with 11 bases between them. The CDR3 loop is CASMKVSNTGELFF. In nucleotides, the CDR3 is TGCGCCAGCATGAAGGTATCAAACACCGGGGAGCTGTTTTTT.

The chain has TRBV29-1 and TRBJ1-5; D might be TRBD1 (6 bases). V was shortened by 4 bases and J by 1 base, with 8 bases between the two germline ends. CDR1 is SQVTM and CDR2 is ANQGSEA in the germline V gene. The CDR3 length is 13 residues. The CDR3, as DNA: TGCAGCGTTGGAACAGGGAGCAATCAGCCCCAGCATTTT. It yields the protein CSVGTGSNQPQHF.

The CDR3 sequence: CASSIRFGLEQYF. Here the CDR3 DNA reads TGTGCCAGTAGTATCCGCTTCGGATTAGAGCAGTACTTC. The chain is built from TRBV19 and TRBJ2-7, with D hard to call. The CDR3 is 13 residues long. Trimming shortened V by 3 bases and J by 7 bases, and 13 bases separated the two germline ends. Germline CDR1 and CDR2: LNHDA and SQIVND (reference sequence).

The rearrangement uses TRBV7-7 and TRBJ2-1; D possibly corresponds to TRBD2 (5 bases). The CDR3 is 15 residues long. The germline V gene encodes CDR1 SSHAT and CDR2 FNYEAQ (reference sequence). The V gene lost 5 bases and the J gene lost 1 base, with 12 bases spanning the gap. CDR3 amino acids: CASSPVPGSYNEQFF. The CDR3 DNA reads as TGTGCCAGCAGCCCCGTCCCGGGGTCCTACAATGAGCAGTTCTTC.

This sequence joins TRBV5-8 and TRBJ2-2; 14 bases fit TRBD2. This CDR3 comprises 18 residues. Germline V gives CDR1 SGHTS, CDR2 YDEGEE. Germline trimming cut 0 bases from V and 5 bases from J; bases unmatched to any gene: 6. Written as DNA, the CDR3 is TGTGCCAGCAGCTTGGGACTAGCGGGAGGGCCACAGACCGGGGAGCTGTTTTTT. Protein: CASSLGLAGGPQTGELFF.

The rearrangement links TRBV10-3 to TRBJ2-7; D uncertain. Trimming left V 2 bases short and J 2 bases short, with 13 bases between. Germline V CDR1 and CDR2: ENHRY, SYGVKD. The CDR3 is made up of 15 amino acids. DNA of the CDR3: TGTGCCATCAGTGAGCCCGCCGTAAAGGCCTACGAGCAGTACTTC. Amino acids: CAISEPAVKAYEQYF.

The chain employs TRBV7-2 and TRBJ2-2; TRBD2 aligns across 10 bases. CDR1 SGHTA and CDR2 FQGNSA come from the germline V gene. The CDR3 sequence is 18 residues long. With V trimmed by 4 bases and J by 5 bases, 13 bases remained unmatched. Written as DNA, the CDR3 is TGTGCCAGCAGCTGGACCTTATTAGCGGGAGGTGCTACCGGGGAGCTGTTTTTT. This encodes CASSWTLLAGGATGELFF.

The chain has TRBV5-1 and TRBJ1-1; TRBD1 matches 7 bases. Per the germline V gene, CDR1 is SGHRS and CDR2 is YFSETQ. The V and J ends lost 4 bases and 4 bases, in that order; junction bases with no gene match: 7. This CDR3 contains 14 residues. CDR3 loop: CASSTGQVFTEAFF. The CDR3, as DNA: TGCGCCAGCAGCACTGGACAGGTCTTCACTGAAGCTTTCTTT. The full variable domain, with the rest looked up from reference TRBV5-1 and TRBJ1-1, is KAGVTQTPRYLIKTRGQQVTLSCSPISGHRSVSWYQQTPGQGLQFLFEYFSETQRNKGNFPGRFSGRQFSNSRSEMNVSTLELGDSALYLCASSTGQVFTEAFFGQGTRLTVV.

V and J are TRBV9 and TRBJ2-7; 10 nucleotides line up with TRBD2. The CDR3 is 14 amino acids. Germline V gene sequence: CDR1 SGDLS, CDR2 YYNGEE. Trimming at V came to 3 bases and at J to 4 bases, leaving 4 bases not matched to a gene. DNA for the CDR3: TGTGCCAGCAGCGGGGGACTAGCGCAATACGAGCAGTACTTC. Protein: CASSGGLAQYEQYF. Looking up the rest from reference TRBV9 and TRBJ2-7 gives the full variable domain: DSGVTQTPKHLITATGQRVTLRCSPRSGDLSVYWYQQSLDQGLQFLIQYYNGEERAKGNILERFSAQQFPDLHSELNLSSLELGDSALYFCASSGGLAQYEQYFGPGTRLTVT.

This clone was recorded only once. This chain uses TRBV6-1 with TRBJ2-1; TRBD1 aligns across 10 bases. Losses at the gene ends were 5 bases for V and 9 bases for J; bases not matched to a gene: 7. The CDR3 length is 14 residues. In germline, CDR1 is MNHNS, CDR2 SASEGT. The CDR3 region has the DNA TGTGCCAGCAGTCTGGGACAGGGGTATAGTGAGCAGTTCTTC. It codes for CASSLGQGYSEQFF.

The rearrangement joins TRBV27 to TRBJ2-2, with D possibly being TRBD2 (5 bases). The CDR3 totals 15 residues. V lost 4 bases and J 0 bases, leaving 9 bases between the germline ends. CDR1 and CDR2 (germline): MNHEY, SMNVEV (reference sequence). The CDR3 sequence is CASSWERPNTGELFF. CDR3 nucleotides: TGTGCCAGCAGTTGGGAGCGGCCGAACACCGGGGAGCTGTTTTTT.

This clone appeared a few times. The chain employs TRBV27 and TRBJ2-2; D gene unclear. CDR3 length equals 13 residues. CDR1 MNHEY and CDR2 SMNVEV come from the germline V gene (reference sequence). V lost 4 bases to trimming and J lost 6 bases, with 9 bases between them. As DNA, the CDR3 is TGTGCCAGCAGTTCATGGGGTGCCGGGGAGCTGTTTTTT. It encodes CASSSWGAGELFF.